These T cell receptor beta chains were read from a single sample in a study of blood T cell repertoires in COVID-19. Profiling relied on immunoSEQ multiplex PCR, and the TCRdb table lists in-frame clones only, not all of them. Seen here are around 250,000 clones, about 87% observed once, and the top ten hold approximately 1.7%. The specimen was PBMCs or T cells enriched from blood (not recorded which). These receptors all stem from a woman in her forties or fifties who had recovered from COVID-19. CDR3s include the opening cysteine and the closing phenylalanine or tryptophan. A D gene is named only where the DNA matches it firmly. Rows may omit the clone size; those that give it use once, few, many or a size class.

V,D,size,J,CDR3
TRBV28,TRBD1,few,TRBJ1-4,CASSRQGGNNEKLFF
TRBV4-3,TRBD1,.,TRBJ1-2,CASSQNPGQGAEGYTF
TRBV4-1,TRBD1,.,TRBJ2-6,CASSFRGPGANVLTF
TRBV5-4,.,once,TRBJ1-2,CASSPVQGREGYTF
TRBV5-1,.,.,TRBJ2-7,CASSMDRRGQYF
TRBV2,TRBD1,once,TRBJ2-5,CASSTGVQVTQYF
TRBV5-8,.,.,TRBJ2-7,CASSSHRVLAYEQYF
TRBV5-1,TRBD2,few,TRBJ2-1,CASSTGTSGASSYNEQFF
TRBV9,.,.,TRBJ1-2,CASSVVGAVDYTF
TRBV19,.,.,TRBJ2-3,CASSINRDFRTDTQYF
TRBV2,TRBD1,.,TRBJ1-5,CASSEDRGGGQPQHF
TRBV9,TRBD1,.,TRBJ1-4,CASSPGQGARTNEKLFF
TRBV3-1/TRBV3-2,TRBD1,.,TRBJ1-1,CATRTETGRGGNTEAFF
TRBV27,.,once,TRBJ1-6,CASSPVGQFHSPLHF
TRBV19,TRBD1,.,TRBJ1-1,CASSRTGDEAFF
TRBV10-3,.,.,TRBJ1-1,CAISATTSTEAFF
TRBV5-6,.,once,TRBJ1-3,CASSLGQASGNTIYF
TRBV7-9,.,.,TRBJ2-1,CASSLVGSYNEQFF
TRBV27,.,few,TRBJ2-5,CASSSLVEPVWYF
TRBV5-4,.,.,TRBJ2-2,CASSLEGGTGELFF
TRBV6-5,.,once,TRBJ2-7,CASSYSAPDYEQYF
TRBV7-2,TRBD2,.,TRBJ2-4,CASSLVGLAGGFTKNIQYF
TRBV5-1,TRBD2,once,TRBJ2-7,CASSLMARTSGNYEQYF
TRBV2,.,few,TRBJ2-3,CASNLIDPTDTQYF
TRBV7-2,TRBD2,.,TRBJ2-1,CASSSGLAYNEQFF
TRBV28,.,.,TRBJ1-5,CASRASQGKRDQPQHF
TRBV6-6,TRBD1,.,TRBJ1-2,CASRAEDRGSYGYTF
TRBV19,.,.,TRBJ1-2,CASSNSDGYTF
TRBV4-1,.,.,TRBJ1-5,CASSLSRQDNQPQHF
TRBV18,TRBD1,.,TRBJ2-1,CASSGQGEQFF
TRBV6-1,TRBD1,.,TRBJ1-2,CASSAGQKWEGLGYTF
TRBV5-4,.,once,TRBJ2-5,CASSFPGDETQYF
TRBV5-4,TRBD2,.,TRBJ2-2,CASSGGLAGGANTGELFF
TRBV30,.,.,TRBJ2-3,CAWGPHTDTQYF
TRBV2,TRBD1,.,TRBJ2-4,CASSERQGFGNIQYF
TRBV5-1,.,.,TRBJ2-7,CASSLEGGEQYF
TRBV14,.,few,TRBJ1-2,CASSHYDLWQGRNYGYTF
TRBV5-4,TRBD2,once,TRBJ2-3,CASSPGGASGSTDTQYF
TRBV7-3,TRBD2,once,TRBJ2-1,CASSSSSGAAYNEQFF
TRBV5-6,TRBD1,.,TRBJ1-5,CASSLGQGSNQPQHF
TRBV2,TRBD2,.,TRBJ2-7,CASSDGGLAGLTSYEQYF
TRBV4-3,.,.,TRBJ2-1,CASSQDWLAQNNEQFF
TRBV4-1,.,.,TRBJ2-4,CASSQETGLAKNIQYF
TRBV7-9,TRBD1,.,TRBJ2-1,CASSHRGPQVFNEQFF
TRBV27,.,.,TRBJ1-1,CASSLSGQHNTEAFF
TRBV5-4,.,few,TRBJ2-7,CASSLDGRSLEQYF
TRBV5-1,TRBD1,once,TRBJ1-1,CASSMDRAGNTEAFF
TRBV7-3,TRBD2,.,TRBJ2-1,CASSLRGLAGVGAAYNEQFF
TRBV7-6,TRBD2,.,TRBJ2-1,CASSLSGRRWLDEQFF
TRBV27,TRBD2,few,TRBJ2-7,CASSFRSGGSSYEQYF
TRBV9,.,.,TRBJ1-5,CASSVGGGAAGVSNQPQHF
TRBV6-5,TRBD1,.,TRBJ2-7,CASSYSGRDRAYEQYF
TRBV9,.,.,TRBJ1-2,CASSVGNPGVDGYTF
TRBV6-5,TRBD1,.,TRBJ1-2,CASSRTGAGSYGYTF
TRBV7-3,TRBD2,.,TRBJ2-1,CASSRSASGNNEQFF
TRBV6-5,TRBD1,.,TRBJ2-7,CASSYSYRGHNEQYF
TRBV3-1/TRBV3-2,TRBD1,.,TRBJ2-1,CASSHPKTGNEQFF
TRBV7-3,TRBD1,.,TRBJ2-1,CASSSGQGQEYNEQFF